Detailed here is one T cell receptor beta chain. What it recognizes is unknown. The sample comes from a study of cytomegalovirus exposure and HLA in healthy donors. Study observations and caveats: The listing of roughly 160 TCR beta chains classed them as cytomegalovirus-associated.

Per germline, CDR1 ENHRY and CDR2 SYGVKD. CDR3 length: 14 amino acids. The J segment lost 13 bases and the V segment lost 2 bases, leaving 4 bases of the junction unmatched. Some clones are missing from TCRdb's copy, which holds only in-frame ones; the method was immunoSEQ multiplex PCR. The data show under 140,000 clones, roughly 88% seen once. This chain uses TRBV10-3 with TRBJ2-4, with 14 nucleotides matching TRBD2. Sequenced: PBMCs. This TCR was sampled from a woman aged 25 to 39 in good health and CMV-seropositive. The CDR3 nucleotides are TGTGCCATCAGTGAGAAAGGGACTAGCGGGAGACAGTACTTC. This translates into CAISEKGTSGRQYF.